The next 29 T cell receptor beta chains were all read from a single sample in a study of shared clonotypes between healthy human individuals. Clones were read by immunoSEQ multiplex PCR, and TCRdb kept only the in-frame ones, dropping some. This table holds approximately 2,000,000 clones, roughly 90% found once. Specimen: naive CD4+ T cells from PBMCs. Indicated subset: CD45RA+ positively selected. All receptors derive from a man aged 18 to 35 in good health. Some clones in this sample may be carry-over from other donors' samples.

The chain couples TRBV28 to TRBJ2-7; possibly TRBD1 for D (6 bases). Germline assignment: CDR1 MDHEN and CDR2 SYDVKM. The CDR3 totals 14 residues. Trimming took 9 bases from V and 6 from J, leaving 21 bases between them. The CDR3 loop is CASTWPQGTGEQYF. In nucleotides, the CDR3 is TGTGCCAGTACCTGGCCCCAGGGGACCGGCGAGCAGTACTTC.

This sequence joins TRBV5-1 and TRBJ2-5; D gene unclear. Germline-derived CDR1 and CDR2 are SGHRS and YFSETQ. V lost 0 bases, J lost 5 bases, and 14 bases lay in between. This CDR3 spans 15 amino acids. The DNA for the CDR3 is TGCGCCAGCAGCTTGGAGGTCCCCCCGAGGGAGACCCAGTACTTC. It translates to CASSLEVPPRETQYF.

On this clone itself: The germline gene is not matched at one end of the junction; a read error may be the cause. The chain recombines TRBV28 with TRBJ2-5; D gene unclear. This CDR3 is built from 12 residues. Germline V gene sequence: CDR1 MDHEN, CDR2 SYDVKM. As DNA, the CDR3 is TGTGCCAGCAGTTTACTCCAAGCGACCCAGTACTTC. It codes for CASSLLQATQYF. The variable domain in full, completed from reference TRBV28 and TRBJ2-5, reads DVKVTQSSRYLVKRTGEKVFLECVQDMDHENMFWYRQDPGLGLRLIYFSYDVKMKEKGDIPEGYSVSREKKERFSLILESASTNQTSMYLCASSLLQATQYFGPGTRLLVL.

The V call is TRBV11-2, the J call TRBJ2-1; TRBD2 aligns across 8 bases. Germline V lookup: CDR1 SGHAT, CDR2 FQNNGV. This CDR3 contains 17 residues. V gave up 5 bases and J gave up 3 bases; unmatched junction bases: 12. CDR3: CASSALSGTYFYNEQFF. For the CDR3, the DNA is TGTGCCAGCAGCGCACTTAGCGGGACATACTTCTACAATGAGCAGTTCTTC.

This chain connects TRBV12-5 to TRBJ1-2; D is uncertain. This CDR3 has 15 residues. With 6 bases removed from V and 0 bases from J, the gap between germline ends came to 14 bases. Germline V gene lookup returns CDR1 LGHNT and CDR2 FRNRAP. The CDR3: CASGYREITNYGYTF. The CDR3 nucleotides are TGTGCTAGTGGGTACCGAGAGATTACTAACTATGGCTACACCTTC.

This CDR3 reads CASREGLAGAVGGTDTQYF. DNA for the CDR3: TGTGCCAGCAGGGAGGGACTAGCGGGAGCTGTGGGCGGCACAGATACGCAGTATTTT. The rearrangement links TRBV2 to TRBJ2-3; TRBD2 matches 14 bases. Trimming removed 6 bases from V and 1 base from J; junction bases left unmatched: 12. CDR1 and CDR2 from the germline V gene are SNHLY and FYNNEI. This CDR3 is built from 19 residues.

The chain joins TRBV2 to TRBJ2-1; 11 positions match TRBD2. CDR1 is SNHLY, CDR2 FYNNEI, per germline. Trimming at V came to 5 bases and at J to 7 bases, leaving 7 bases not matched to a gene. CDR3 length: 15 residues. DNA for the CDR3: TGTGCCAGCAGTTATAGCGGGAGGGCCATTAATGAGCAGTTCTTC. This encodes CASSYSGRAINEQFF.

On this clone: A clone one base away is much larger, so this may be a read error. This sample also contains other DNA sequences that code for the same CDR3. The chain is built from TRBV7-3 and TRBJ2-3, with D possibly being TRBD1 (6 bases). There are 13 residues in the CDR3. V was trimmed by 4 bases and J by 4 bases, leaving 9 bases between them. Germline V lookup: CDR1 SGHTA, CDR2 FQGTGA. The CDR3: CASSSSGADTQYF. The DNA for the CDR3 is TGTGCCAGCAGCTCCTCAGGGGCAGATACGCAGTATTTT.

This rearrangement joins TRBV7-9 to TRBJ1-1, with unresolved D. The CDR3 covers 11 residues. From germline, CDR1 is SEHNR and CDR2 FQNEAQ (reference sequence). V lost 3 bases, J lost 4 bases, and 3 bases lay in between. Here the CDR3 reads CASSFTTEAFF. DNA for the CDR3: TGTGCCAGCAGCTTTACCACTGAAGCTTTCTTT.

The chain carries TRBV29-1 and TRBJ2-1, with D tentatively TRBD2 (6 bases). The germline V gene has CDR1 SQVTM and CDR2 ANQGSEA. Trimming cost V 7 bases and J 10 bases, with 11 bases left between them. The CDR3 is made up of 10 amino acids. CDR3: CSARGTEQFF. The CDR3 DNA sequence: TGCAGCGCACGGGGGACCGAGCAGTTCTTC.

This clone was found once. The chain is built from TRBV19 and TRBJ1-2; the D is unclear. The germline gives CDR1 LNHDA, CDR2 SQIVND (reference sequence). V was clipped by 4 bases and J by 0 bases, with 9 bases between them. The CDR3 has 14 residues. The CDR3 protein is CASSRAGTNYGYTF. In DNA, the CDR3 is TGTGCCAGTAGTAGGGCCGGGACTAACTATGGCTACACCTTC.

The chain recombines TRBV28 with TRBJ2-7, with TRBD1 identical over 9 bases. Germline CDR1 reads MDHEN; CDR2 reads SYDVKM. V trimming: 10 bases; J trimming: 1 base; junction bases outside the gene matches: 8. CDR3 size: 14 residues. CDR3 region: CAIGGQGNSYEQYF. The CDR3 DNA follows: TGTGCCATCGGGGGACAGGGCAATTCCTACGAGCAGTACTTC.

In this sample, this clone turned up once. The chain is built from TRBV14 and TRBJ1-2, with 8 bases that match TRBD1. Per the germline V gene, CDR1 is SGHDN and CDR2 is FVKESK. The CDR3 has 12 residues. The J segment lost 8 bases and the V segment lost 6 bases, leaving 5 bases of the junction unmatched. CDR3 region: CASRGQGFGYTF. CDR3 in DNA: TGTGCCAGCAGAGGACAGGGATTCGGCTACACCTTC.

With regard to this clone: Other DNA sequences in this specimen translate into the identical CDR3. The chain is built from TRBV18 and TRBJ1-5; D is possibly TRBD1 (5 bases). The CDR3 contains 13 residues. V was clipped by 3 bases and J by 7 bases, with 10 bases between them. CDR1 and CDR2 from the germline V gene are KGHSH and LQKENI. The CDR3 DNA is TGTGCCAGCTCACCGGCTCAGGGCCAGCCCCAGCATTTT. It translates to CASSPAQGQPQHF.

The rearrangement uses TRBV18 and TRBJ2-3; TRBD2 aligns across 8 bases. V shed 3 bases and J 0 bases; nucleotides not matched to a gene: 5. Germline V CDR1 and CDR2: KGHSH, LQKENI. The CDR3 loop spans 16 amino acids. The CDR3 protein is CASSPTPSGSTDTQYF. CDR3 nucleotides: TGTGCCAGCTCACCTACTCCTAGCGGGAGCACAGATACGCAGTATTTT.

V gene TRBV28 combines with J gene TRBJ2-1, with 8 bases aligning to TRBD2. The length of the CDR3 is 16 residues. J lost 4 bases, V lost 2 bases, and 7 bases had no gene match. Germline CDR1 and CDR2: MDHEN and SYDVKM. The CDR3 sequence: CASSLPIAGRYNEQFF. CDR3 DNA: TGTGCCAGCAGTTTACCAATAGCGGGACGGTACAATGAGCAGTTCTTC. Complete variable domain (other parts from reference TRBV28 and TRBJ2-1): DVKVTQSSRYLVKRTGEKVFLECVQDMDHENMFWYRQDPGLGLRLIYFSYDVKMKEKGDIPEGYSVSREKKERFSLILESASTNQTSMYLCASSLPIAGRYNEQFFGPGTRLTVL.

This sequence joins TRBV15 and TRBJ2-3, with D possibly called TRBD1 or TRBD2 (5 bases each). The V gene's germline CDR1 is LNHNV and CDR2 YYDKDF (reference sequence). The V end was cut by 0 bases, the J end by 4 bases, with 20 bases between. The CDR3 is 18 residues long. This CDR3 is CATSRDLAGLLRADTQYF. CDR3 DNA sequence: TGTGCCACCAGCAGAGATTTGGCTGGACTTCTCAGGGCAGATACGCAGTATTTT.

The gene calls are TRBV7-6 and TRBJ2-3; TRBD2 agrees at 10 bases. After removal of 2 bases from V and 2 bases from J, the junction contained 1 base not matched to a gene. This CDR3 spans 15 amino acids. Germline V gene data show CDR1 as SGHVS and CDR2 as FNYEAQ. CDR3: CASSLLAGVTDTQYF. The CDR3 bases are TGTGCCAGCAGCTTACTAGCGGGAGTCACAGATACGCAGTATTTT. Based on the CDR3 plus reference TRBV7-6 and TRBJ2-3, the full variable domain is GAGVSQSPRYKVTKRGQDVALRCDPISGHVSLYWYRQALGQGPEFLTYFNYEAQQDKSGLPNDRFSAERPEGSISTLTIQRTEQRDSAMYRCASSLLAGVTDTQYFGPGTRLTVL.

This rearrangement joins TRBV7-8 to TRBJ2-2; no clear D. CDR3 size: 11 residues. The V gene lost 8 bases and the J gene lost 4 bases, with 5 bases spanning the gap. The germline gives CDR1 SGHVS, CDR2 FQNEAQ. For the CDR3, the DNA is TGTGCCAGCTTAACCACCGGGGAGCTGTTTTTT. This sequence encodes CASLTTGELFF.

With respect to this clone: Other nucleotide sequences from this sample produce the same CDR3. The J gene is TRBJ1-5, the V gene TRBV19; 10 bases fit TRBD1. The germline V gene has CDR1 LNHDA and CDR2 SQIVND (reference sequence). The CDR3 sequence is 13 residues long. Trimming at V came to 6 bases and at J to 6 bases, leaving 2 bases not matched to a gene. The CDR3 DNA reads TGTGCCAGTAGGGACAGGGGGTCTCAGCCCCAGCATTTT. Translated, it gives CASRDRGSQPQHF.

The V and J genes are TRBV30 and TRBJ2-3, with D maybe TRBD2 (6 bases). The V end was cut by 1 base, the J end by 4 bases, with 18 bases between. This CDR3 has 16 residues. Germline V gives CDR1 GTSNPN, CDR2 SVGIG (reference sequence). The CDR3 sequence: CAWSAIPDLAPDTQYF. For the CDR3, the DNA is TGTGCCTGGAGTGCGATCCCGGACCTAGCGCCAGATACGCAGTATTTT. Based on the CDR3 plus reference TRBV30 and TRBJ2-3, the full variable domain is SQTIHQWPATLVQPVGSPLSLECTVEGTSNPNLYWYRQAAGRGLQLLFYSVGIGQISSEVPQNLSASRPQDRQFILSSKKLLLSDSGFYLCAWSAIPDLAPDTQYFGPGTRLTVL.

This rearrangement joins TRBV7-2 to TRBJ1-2, with 7 bases aligning to TRBD1. In germline, CDR1 is SGHTA, CDR2 FQGNSA. V trimming: 5 bases; J trimming: 1 base; junction bases outside the gene matches: 7. CDR3 size: 15 residues. CDR3 coding DNA: TGTGCCAGCAGCCGCTCCGGGACAGATAACTATGGCTACACCTTC. It specifies CASSRSGTDNYGYTF.

The chain employs TRBV30 and TRBJ1-2; maybe TRBD1 (6 bases). V gave up 5 bases and J gave up 1 base, with 11 bases separating them. Germline V lookup: CDR1 GTSNPN, CDR2 SVGIG (reference sequence). The CDR3 sequence is 13 residues long. CDR3 in DNA: TGTGCCTGGTCCCAGGGGATTAACTATGGCTACACCTTC. Its translation is CAWSQGINYGYTF.

V and J are TRBV6-1 and TRBJ2-2, with D perhaps TRBD1 (5 bases). V lost 7 bases to trimming and J lost 2 bases, with 11 bases between them. Looked up from germline, CDR1 is MNHNS and CDR2 is SASEGT. This CDR3 is built from 14 residues. CDR3 DNA sequence: TGTGCCAGCATGCCCAGGGTCAACACCGGGGAGCTGTTTTTT. Encoded protein: CASMPRVNTGELFF.

The table lists this clone with a few counts. The rearrangement uses TRBV28 and TRBJ1-1, with a tentative D call TRBD1 (6 bases). This CDR3 is 11 amino acids long. V shed 2 bases and J shed 11 bases, with 9 bases lying between them. Germline lookup yields CDR1 MDHEN and CDR2 SYDVKM. The DNA for the CDR3 is TGTGCCAGCAGTTTACGGGGGGCGGCTTTCTTT. Residues: CASSLRGAAFF.

The CDR3 DNA sequence: TGTGCCAGCAGCGTATTCGGGGGTAGCGGGAACCCCGGCAGGGATACGCAGTATTTT. It encodes CASSVFGGSGNPGRDTQYF. The V gene is TRBV9, the J gene TRBJ2-3, with 8 bases identical to TRBD2. The CDR3 loop spans 19 amino acids. The V and J ends lost 1 base and 6 bases, in that order; junction bases with no gene match: 19. Germline CDR1 SGDLS, CDR2 YYNGEE.

The rearrangement uses TRBV4-3 and TRBJ2-3; the D gene is possibly TRBD2 (5 bases). Germline CDR1 and CDR2: LGHNA and YSLEER. This CDR3 has 14 amino acids. V lost 0 bases and J lost 6, with 10 bases in between. The CDR3 region has the DNA TGCGCCAGCAGCCAAGAACCGGGATCGGATACGCAGTATTTT. It codes for CASSQEPGSDTQYF.

A remark on this clone: The identical CDR3 is also encoded by other nucleotide sequences in the sample. V and J are TRBV15 and TRBJ1-2, with TRBD1 matching 8 bases. The CDR3 covers 14 residues. V trimming: 3 bases; J trimming: 2 bases; junction bases outside the gene matches: 2. CDR1 and CDR2 from the germline V gene are LNHNV and YYDKDF (reference sequence). The CDR3 loop reads CATSRDRVNYGYTF. Written as DNA, the CDR3 is TGTGCCACCAGCAGGGACAGGGTGAACTATGGCTACACCTTC.

The CDR3 region has the DNA TGTGCCAGCGGCAGGGGGCTGCGGGACACTGAAGCTTTCTTT. Its protein is CASGRGLRDTEAFF. The V and J genes are TRBV5-8 and TRBJ1-1; 8 bases align to TRBD1. This CDR3 comprises 14 residues. CDR1 is SGHTS and CDR2 is YDEGEE in the germline V gene. After removal of 7 bases from V and 3 bases from J, the junction contained 8 bases not matched to a gene.